One and the same sample provided the 16 T cell receptor beta chains below, sequenced in a study of Ad26.COV2.S vaccination and SARS-CoV-2 variants. Generated by immunoSEQ multiplex PCR, the TCRdb table keeps only in-frame clones and is missing some. Among 500,000 or so clones, roughly nine tenths were seen once, and the ten largest hold approximately 2.5%. This sample's treatment: around 19 received Ad26.COV2.S at low or high dose, single or two shots; roughly five received placebo; per-sample allocation not given. Samples came from day 63 after the first vaccine or placebo injection. The material was peripheral blood, obtained in a trial of Ad26.COV2.S vaccine versus placebo. These receptor sequences come from a person aged 18-65 years who received the Ad26.COV2.S COVID-19 vaccine or a placebo.

The V and J genes are TRBV4-1 and TRBJ1-1; D may be TRBD1 (6 bases). The V gene's germline CDR1 is MGHRA and CDR2 YSYEKL. Trimming stripped 1 base from V and 6 bases from J, with 15 bases between. This CDR3 is 15 amino acids long. CDR3 in amino acids: CASSQVATRGAEAFF. The CDR3, as DNA: TGCGCCAGCAGCCAAGTCGCCACCAGGGGTGCTGAAGCTTTCTTT.

The rearrangement links TRBV9 to TRBJ1-6, with TRBD1 matching over 9 bases. The CDR3 runs 15 residues. Looked up from germline, CDR1 is SGDLS and CDR2 is YYNGEE. The V segment lost 3 bases and the J segment 10 bases; nucleotides outside the gene matches: 8. CDR3 residues: CASSERGQGESPLHF. CDR3 bases: TGTGCCAGCAGCGAGAGGGGACAGGGCGAATCACCCCTCCACTTT.

The chain joins TRBV24-1 to TRBJ2-1; D is unresolved. CDR1 and CDR2 from the germline V gene are KGHDR and SFDVKD. Trimming removed 0 bases from V and 0 bases from J, with 8 bases in between. The CDR3 loop spans 16 amino acids. In nucleotides, the CDR3 is TGTGCCACCAGTGATTTGCAGGCGAGCTCCTACAATGAGCAGTTCTTC. Translating gives CATSDLQASSYNEQFF.

Of note for this clone: Additional DNA sequences in this sample encode the identical CDR3. The rearrangement joins TRBV9 to TRBJ1-3; D is unresolved. Trimming cost V 3 bases and J 0 bases, with 4 bases left between them. The CDR3 covers 13 residues. The germline CDR1 and CDR2 sequences are SGDLS and YYNGEE. The CDR3: CASSADSGNTIYF. CDR3 nucleotides: TGTGCCAGCAGCGCCGACTCTGGAAACACCATATATTTT.

The V gene is TRBV27, the J gene TRBJ2-1; 7 bases agree with TRBD1. The germline gives CDR1 MNHEY, CDR2 SMNVEV (reference sequence). Losses at the gene ends were 0 bases for V and 5 bases for J; bases not matched to a gene: 1. The CDR3 has 14 amino acids. This CDR3 reads CASSLSGQNNEQFF. DNA of the CDR3: TGTGCCAGCAGTTTATCGGGACAGAACAATGAGCAGTTCTTC.

V is TRBV2 and J is TRBJ1-2; D is unresolved. CDR3 size: 16 residues. V was pared by 7 bases and J by 6 bases, with 24 bases between. The V gene's germline CDR1 is SNHLY and CDR2 FYNNEI. In DNA form, the CDR3 reads TGTGCCAGCACGCGGTCAGGCTCGACTAGTCTCAATGGCTACACCTTC. Translated, it gives CASTRSGSTSLNGYTF.

The rearrangement links TRBV5-1 to TRBJ2-1, with TRBD2 identical over 11 bases. The CDR3 sequence is 15 residues long. Trimming at V came to 4 bases and at J to 5 bases, leaving 5 bases not matched to a gene. The V gene's germline CDR1 is SGHRS and CDR2 YFSETQ. CDR3 region: CASSLGLAGDNEQFF. The DNA of the CDR3 is TGCGCCAGCAGCCTAGGACTAGCGGGTGACAATGAGCAGTTCTTC.

This chain joins TRBV27 and TRBJ2-5; no clear D. The CDR3 consists of 14 residues. V lost 5 bases to trimming and J lost 4 bases, with 14 bases between them. Germline CDR1 is MNHEY and CDR2 is SMNVEV (reference sequence). The CDR3 here is CASSVGRGGETQYF. CDR3 nucleotides: TGTGCCAGCAGTGTGGGAAGAGGCGGAGAGACCCAGTACTTC.

The gene calls are TRBV7-6 and TRBJ2-1; 7 nucleotides line up with TRBD1. This CDR3 spans 15 amino acids. V dropped 8 bases and J dropped 0; count of bases not matched to a gene: 7. CDR1 and CDR2 (germline): SGHVS, FNYEAQ. The CDR3 loop reads CASQKGAVSYNEQFF. CDR3 DNA sequence: TGTGCCAGCCAGAAGGGGGCGGTCTCCTACAATGAGCAGTTCTTC.

The chain combines TRBV6-5 with TRBJ2-7, with D perhaps TRBD2 (7 bases). The CDR3 contains 15 residues. Germline V gives CDR1 MNHEY, CDR2 SVGAGI. With 5 bases removed from V and 3 bases from J, the gap between germline ends came to 17 bases. The CDR3 protein is CASSRGGVPYYEQYF. The CDR3 coding sequence is TGTGCCAGCAGTAGGGGGGGCGTACCTTACTACGAGCAGTACTTC.

In this sample, this clone turned up once. The CDR3 bases are TGTGCCAGCAGGGCGTTAGTAACCGGGGAGCTGTTTTTT. Protein: CASRALVTGELFF. The gene calls are TRBV25-1 and TRBJ2-2; D is unresolved. Trimming cost V 6 bases and J 5 bases, with 10 bases left between them. Germline CDR1 is MGHDK and CDR2 is SYGVNS. The CDR3 is 13 amino acids. Drawing the rest from reference TRBV25-1 and TRBJ2-2, the complete variable domain is EADIYQTPRYLVIGTGKKITLECSQTMGHDKMYWYQQDPGMELHLIHYSYGVNSTEKGDLSSESTVSRIRTEHFPLTLESARPSHTSQYLCASRALVTGELFFGEGSRLTVL.

Only one count was recorded for this clone. V is TRBV6-5 and J is TRBJ2-5, with TRBD2 as a possible D gene (6 bases). This CDR3 is built from 13 residues. Germline V gene sequence: CDR1 MNHEY, CDR2 SVGAGI. Trimming left V 8 bases short and J 4 bases short, with 14 bases between. The CDR3 DNA reads as TGTGCCAGCTCTTCGGGGGACGGAGAGACCCAGTACTTC. It translates to CASSSGDGETQYF.

This chain links TRBV9 with TRBJ2-3, with TRBD2 as a possible D gene (6 bases). The CDR3 has 14 residues. Germline assignment: CDR1 SGDLS and CDR2 YYNGEE. V was trimmed by 3 bases and J by 2 bases, leaving 10 bases between them. The chain's CDR3 is CASSEGGHTDTQYF. CDR3 DNA sequence: TGTGCCAGCAGCGAGGGAGGACACACAGATACGCAGTATTTT.

The chain recombines TRBV5-4 with TRBJ1-2; D is unclear. Per the germline V gene, CDR1 is SGHNT and CDR2 is YYREEE (reference sequence). This CDR3 has 14 amino acids. Trimming took off 4 bases at V and 7 bases at J, with 17 bases between the two ends. The CDR3 DNA reads TGTGCCAGCAGCGCCCCGAGTGGGCGGGGTGGCTACACCTTC. It specifies CASSAPSGRGGYTF.

J is TRBJ1-5 and V is TRBV27, with a possible D match to TRBD1 (5 bases). Germline-derived CDR1 and CDR2 are MNHEY and SMNVEV (reference sequence). V was clipped by 7 bases and J by 6 bases, with 16 bases between them. This CDR3 comprises 14 residues. As DNA, the CDR3 is TGTGCCAGCAATTCCTTGAGGGGCGGTCAGCCCCAGCATTTT. It codes for CASNSLRGGQPQHF.

The rearrangement joins TRBV5-1 to TRBJ1-1; 7 bases fit TRBD1. Losses at the gene ends were 4 bases for V and 6 bases for J; bases not matched to a gene: 6. CDR3 length: 13 amino acids. The germline V gene has CDR1 SGHRS and CDR2 YFSETQ. CDR3 region: CASSVQGLAEAFF. CDR3 DNA sequence: TGCGCCAGCAGCGTACAGGGGCTAGCTGAAGCTTTCTTT.